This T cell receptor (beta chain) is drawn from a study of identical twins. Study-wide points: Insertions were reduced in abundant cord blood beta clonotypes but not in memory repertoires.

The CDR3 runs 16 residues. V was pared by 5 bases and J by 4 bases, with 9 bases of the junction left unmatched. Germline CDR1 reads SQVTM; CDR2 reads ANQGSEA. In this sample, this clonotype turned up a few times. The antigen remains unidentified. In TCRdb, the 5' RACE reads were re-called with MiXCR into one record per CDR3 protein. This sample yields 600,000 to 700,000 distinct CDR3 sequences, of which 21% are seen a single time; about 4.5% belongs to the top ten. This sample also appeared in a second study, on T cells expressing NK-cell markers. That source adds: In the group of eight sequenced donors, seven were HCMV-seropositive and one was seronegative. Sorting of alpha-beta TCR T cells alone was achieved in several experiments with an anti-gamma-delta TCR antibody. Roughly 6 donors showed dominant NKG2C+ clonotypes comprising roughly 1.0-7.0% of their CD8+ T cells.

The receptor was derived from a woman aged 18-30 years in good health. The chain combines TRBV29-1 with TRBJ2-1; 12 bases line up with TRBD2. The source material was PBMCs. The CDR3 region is CSVKSPGTSGYNEQFF. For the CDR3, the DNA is TGCAGCGTTAAAAGTCCCGGGACTAGCGGGTACAATGAGCAGTTCTTC.